The present T cell receptor (beta chain) was sequenced within a study of cytomegalovirus exposure and HLA in healthy donors. Study results and caveats: Prediction of most subjects' HLA-A and HLA-B alleles by TCR beta sequences was reportedly accurate. Most of the TCR beta V segments (in an earlier analysis) were productive either about 87% or about 30% of the time.

In the PCR, 60 Vbeta and 13 Jbeta primers were used. Profiled with immunoSEQ multiplex PCR; TCRdb holds only in-frame clones, not every one. The sample table includes roughly 80,000 clones. About this clone: The antigen is not known.

Trimming took off 4 bases at V and 5 bases at J, with 15 bases between the two ends. Germline CDR1 SGHVS, CDR2 FQNEAQ. CDR3 length: 14 amino acids. This sequence originates from a man aged 50 to 59 in good health and CMV-seronegative. This chain links TRBV7-8 with TRBJ2-7; D may be TRBD1 (6 bases). The sample comprised PBMCs. As DNA, the CDR3 is TGTGCCAGCAGCTCACAGGGACCCACGGACGAGCAGTACTTC. It yields the protein CASSSQGPTDEQYF.